Described below is a single T cell receptor (beta chain) sequence and its context. Its cognate antigen is unknown. TCRdb fed the reads into MiXCR, producing one record per CDR3 protein. The sample includes 450,000 to 600,000 distinct CDR3 sequences, about 33% seen only once; the top ten take around a sixth. The sample comes from a study of T cell repertoires in cytomegalovirus infection. Study summary: Recently identified HLA-C-restricted and well-studied HLA-B-restricted CMV epitopes were used. It was the public TCR beta signatures that indicated both CMV infection and matching HLA type. Overall study findings and caveats: Clonotype analysis showed dominance of the ex vivo response by HLA-C-restricted CMV-specific TCR beta clonotypes. Summed frequency of public TCR beta families distinguished CMV carriers with the relevant HLA.

The CDR3 runs to 14 residues. V was shortened by 3 bases and J by 3 bases, with 12 bases between the two germline ends. Germline V gene sequence: CDR1 LNHDA, CDR2 SQIVND (reference sequence). The sample in question was cultured PBMCs, obtained from culture after CMV antigen stimulation. This receptor was taken from a human donor in good health (CMV status not recorded). Some clones in this sample may be carry-over from other donors' samples. V usage is TRBV19 and J usage is TRBJ2-7, with D perhaps matching TRBD2 (6 bases). CDR3 DNA sequence: TGTGCCAGTAGTATTGGACTAAGAAACTACGAGCAGTACTTC. Residues: CASSIGLRNYEQYF.